These T cell receptor beta chains were read from a single sample in a study of OX40 agonist ivuxolimab in advanced cancers. The table came from immunoSEQ multiplex PCR; TCRdb's copy has only in-frame clones and leaves some out. In the table there are tens of thousands of clones, about 85% of which are singletons. The sequencing here drew on CD4+ or CD8+ T cells sorted from blood, taken in a trial of the OX40 agonist ivuxolimab. The receptors stem from an adult with an advanced solid tumor such as melanoma, head and neck, liver or kidney cancer. CDR3s include the opening cysteine and the closing phenylalanine or tryptophan. The D gene is left open where the match is weak. Where a row states a size, it is once, few, many or the class of an expanded clone; other rows omit it.

clone_size j_call d_call v_call cdr3_nt cdr3_aa
once TRBJ2-2 TRBD1 TRBV10-3 TGTGCCATCAGTGAGTCGAACGGACAGGGGGCCGGGGAGCTGTTTTTT CAISESNGQGAGELFF
. TRBJ2-7 . TRBV2 TGTGCCAGCATCGGCGGGGGCGGATACGAGCAGTACTTC CASIGGGGYEQYF
. TRBJ1-2 . TRBV18 TGTGCCAGCTCACCCGGGGAGGGCTACACCTTC CASSPGEGYTF
. TRBJ2-2 TRBD2 TRBV6-6 TGTGCCAGCCTAGCGGGGACCCTAAGTGCCGGGGAGCTGTTTTTT CASLAGTLSAGELFF
. TRBJ1-5 . TRBV7-2 TGTGCCAGCAGCTCAGGACAGAAATATCAGCCCCAGCATTTT CASSSGQKYQPQHF
. TRBJ1-1 . TRBV18 TGTGCCAGCTCAAGCTTTACGGAGGGGCTTATGAACACTGAAGCTTTCTTT CASSSFTEGLMNTEAFF
. TRBJ1-1 TRBD1 TRBV15 TGTGCCACCAGCAGGGGACAGGGGGGATACACTGAAGCTTTCTTT CATSRGQGGYTEAFF
once TRBJ2-2 . TRBV5-4 TGTGCCAGCAGCTTGGCGGCGGGGACGAACACCGGGGAGCTGTTTTTT CASSLAAGTNTGELFF
. TRBJ1-1 . TRBV18 TGTGCCAGCTCACCACCAAGAGGAGGGCTAGTTGGTACTGAAGCTTTCTTT CASSPPRGGLVGTEAFF
few TRBJ2-7 . TRBV6-1 TGTGCCAGCAAATTTCAGGTTTCCTACGAGCAGTACTTC CASKFQVSYEQYF
. TRBJ2-5 . TRBV18 TGTGCCAGCTCACCTCTACTCAGCGGGGAGACCCAGTACTTC CASSPLLSGETQYF
. TRBJ2-4 TRBD2 TRBV4-1 TGCGCCAGCAGCCAAGATGATCCTAGCGGGGGGGCCACGGCCAAAAACATTCAGTACTTC CASSQDDPSGGATAKNIQYF
. TRBJ1-1 . TRBV18 TGTGCCAGCTCCCGTCCGAGATCAGGGAGAAAGAACACTGAAGCTTTCTTT CASSRPRSGRKNTEAFF
few TRBJ2-7 . TRBV4-2 TGTGCCAGCAGCCAAGATCTCGGGGGCAGTGGTTACGAGCAGTACTTC CASSQDLGGSGYEQYF
once TRBJ2-6 . TRBV4-2 TGTGCCAGCAGCAAAGAAGAAGGGGCTAGCTCTGGGGCCAACGTCCTGACTTTC CASSKEEGASSGANVLTF
. TRBJ2-3 . TRBV5-6 TGTGCCAGCAGCTGGGACAGCACAGATACGCAGTATTTT CASSWDSTDTQYF
. TRBJ2-7 . TRBV11-3 TGTGCCAGCAGCCCGCCGGTTATTAGCGGACCCTACGAGCAGTACTTC CASSPPVISGPYEQYF
few TRBJ1-1 . TRBV5-1 TGCGCCAGCAGCTTGGCCGGGCAGGGCGGGGGGAACACTGAAGCTTTCTTT CASSLAGQGGGNTEAFF
. TRBJ1-6 . TRBV11-1 TGTGCCAGCAGCTTACTGAGAAGCCAGGGGCTTAATTCACCCCTCCACTTT CASSLLRSQGLNSPLHF
. TRBJ2-5 TRBD1 TRBV15 TGTGCCACCAGCAGAGATGACAGGGAATGGGAGACCCAGTACTTC CATSRDDREWETQYF
once TRBJ2-7 . TRBV5-1 TGCGCCAGCAGCTTGGCTGCGAGGGTAATAGGGTACGAGCAGTACTTC CASSLAARVIGYEQYF
. TRBJ1-1 . TRBV7-9 TGTGCCAGCAGCTTGCATTCCGGCCGGGACACTGAAGCTTTCTTT CASSLHSGRDTEAFF
. TRBJ1-1 . TRBV9 TGTGCCAGCAGCGTATCTCTCCGGACCGCCACGAACTCGATGAACACTGAAGCTTTCTTT CASSVSLRTATNSMNTEAFF
. TRBJ1-2 . TRBV19 TGTGCCAGTCAACAGGGTAACTATGGCTACACCTTC CASQQGNYGYTF
. TRBJ2-3 . TRBV14 TGTGCCAGCGGTAACACAGATACGCAGTATTTT CASGNTDTQYF
. TRBJ1-3 . TRBV27 TGTGCCAGCAGTTCCTCGGGGTCTGGAAACACCATATATTTT CASSSSGSGNTIYF